This T cell receptor beta chain was sequenced during a study of blood T cell repertoires in COVID-19. About the study: The analysed material was cDNA or gDNA that came from T cells, B-cell-depleted T cells, or PBMCs.

Authors' methods: Estimation of nucleated cell counts was performed using reference gene primer amplification. Here immunoSEQ multiplex PCR was the method, and the copy in TCRdb shows in-frame clones only, minus some. V and J calls and clone size follow that table, whereas D and trimming were derived from the DNA. The sample has about 150,000 clones; roughly four fifths are singletons. This clone was recorded once. Germline V gene lookup returns CDR1 SGDLS and CDR2 YYNGEE. This CDR3 comprises 14 residues. Trimming pared 4 bases from V and 1 base from J, leaving 8 bases between. The clonotype comes from a human donor with acute or convalescent COVID-19. The donor label of this sample is uncertain. The V gene is TRBV9, the J gene TRBJ2-2; no clear D. The sequenced material came from peripheral blood. In DNA form, the CDR3 reads TGTGCCAGCAGCCTTAGAGGGAACACCGGGGAGCTGTTTTTT. Amino acids: CASSLRGNTGELFF.